This section outlines one TCR beta chain sequence together with its context. Its antigen remains unidentified. CDR1 is LNHDA and CDR2 is SQIVND in the germline V gene (reference sequence). CDR3 size: 14 residues. Between the trimmed V and J ends, which lost 3 bases and 2 bases, there was a span of 9 bases. The data derive from a study of T cell responses to AZD1222 COVID-19 vaccine. Study-wide findings and caveats: The donors showed a predominance of white British ancestry and of females, with possible underestimation of clonal diversity. Spike-specific TCR breadth and depth rose after two AZD1222 doses.

Sequencing used immunoSEQ multiplex PCR; TCRdb keeps in-frame clones, though not all of them. Recorded for this sample: 150,000 or so clones. Sequencing was done on a sample of peripheral blood. The receptor was derived from an adult in good health. The chain uses TRBV19 and TRBJ2-3; D perhaps matches TRBD1 (6 bases). The DNA of the CDR3 is TGTGCCAGTAGTATTGGACAGATCACAGATACGCAGTATTTT. Translated: CASSIGQITDTQYF.